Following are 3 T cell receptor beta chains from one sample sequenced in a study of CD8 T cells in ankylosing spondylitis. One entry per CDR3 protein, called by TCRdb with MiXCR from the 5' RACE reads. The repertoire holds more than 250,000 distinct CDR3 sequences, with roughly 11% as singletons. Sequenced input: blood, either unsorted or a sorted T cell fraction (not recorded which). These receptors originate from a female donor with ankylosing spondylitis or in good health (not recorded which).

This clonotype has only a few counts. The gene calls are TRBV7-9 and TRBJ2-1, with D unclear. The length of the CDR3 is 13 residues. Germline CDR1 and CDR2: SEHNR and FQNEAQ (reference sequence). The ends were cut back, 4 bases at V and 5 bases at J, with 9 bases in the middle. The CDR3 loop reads CASSSDGDNEQFF. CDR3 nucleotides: TGTGCCAGCAGCTCGGACGGTGACAATGAGCAGTTCTTC.

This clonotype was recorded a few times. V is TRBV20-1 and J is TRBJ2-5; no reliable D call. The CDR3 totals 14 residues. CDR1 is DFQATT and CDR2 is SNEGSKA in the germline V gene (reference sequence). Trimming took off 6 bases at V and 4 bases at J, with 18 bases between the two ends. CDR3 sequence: CSASSLQTRETQYF. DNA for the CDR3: TGCAGTGCCTCCTCCCTCCAGACCCGAGAGACCCAGTACTTC.

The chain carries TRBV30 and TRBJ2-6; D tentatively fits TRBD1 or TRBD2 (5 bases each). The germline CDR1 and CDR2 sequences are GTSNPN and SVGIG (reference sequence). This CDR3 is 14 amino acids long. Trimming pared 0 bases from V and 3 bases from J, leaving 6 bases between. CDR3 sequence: CAWSVGVGANVLTF. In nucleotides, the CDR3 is TGTGCCTGGAGTGTGGGGGTTGGGGCCAACGTCCTGACTTTC.